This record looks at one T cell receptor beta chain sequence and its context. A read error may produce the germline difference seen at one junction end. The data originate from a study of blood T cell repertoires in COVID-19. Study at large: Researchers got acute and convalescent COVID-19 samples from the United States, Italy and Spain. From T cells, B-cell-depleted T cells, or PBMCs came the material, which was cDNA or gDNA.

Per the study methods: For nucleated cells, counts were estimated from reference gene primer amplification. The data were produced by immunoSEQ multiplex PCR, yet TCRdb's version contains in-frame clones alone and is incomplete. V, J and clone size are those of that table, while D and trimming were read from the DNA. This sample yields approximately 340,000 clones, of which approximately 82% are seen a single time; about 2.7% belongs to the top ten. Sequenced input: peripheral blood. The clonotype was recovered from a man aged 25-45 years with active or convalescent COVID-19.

The DNA of the CDR3 is TGTGCCAGCAGCCTAGACAGGGGAACTGAAGCTTTCTTT. This sequence encodes CASSLDRGTEAFF. The gene calls are TRBV11-3 and TRBJ1-1, with 8 positions matching TRBD1. Germline assignment: CDR1 SGHNT and CDR2 YENEEA. The CDR3 runs 13 residues.